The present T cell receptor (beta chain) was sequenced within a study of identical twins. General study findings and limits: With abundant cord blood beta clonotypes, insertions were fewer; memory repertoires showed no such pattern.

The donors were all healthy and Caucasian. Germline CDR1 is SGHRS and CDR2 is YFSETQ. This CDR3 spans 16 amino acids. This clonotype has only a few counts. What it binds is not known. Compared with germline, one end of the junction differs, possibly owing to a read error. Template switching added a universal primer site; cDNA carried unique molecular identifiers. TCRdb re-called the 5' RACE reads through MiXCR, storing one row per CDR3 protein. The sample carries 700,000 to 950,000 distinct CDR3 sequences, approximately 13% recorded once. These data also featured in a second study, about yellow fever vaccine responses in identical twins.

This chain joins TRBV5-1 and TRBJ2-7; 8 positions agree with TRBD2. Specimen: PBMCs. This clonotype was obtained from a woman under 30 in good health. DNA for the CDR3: TGCGCCAGCAGCCTTGCCGGGACTAGTTTCTCCCACGAGCAGTACTTC. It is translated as CASSLAGTSFSHEQYF.